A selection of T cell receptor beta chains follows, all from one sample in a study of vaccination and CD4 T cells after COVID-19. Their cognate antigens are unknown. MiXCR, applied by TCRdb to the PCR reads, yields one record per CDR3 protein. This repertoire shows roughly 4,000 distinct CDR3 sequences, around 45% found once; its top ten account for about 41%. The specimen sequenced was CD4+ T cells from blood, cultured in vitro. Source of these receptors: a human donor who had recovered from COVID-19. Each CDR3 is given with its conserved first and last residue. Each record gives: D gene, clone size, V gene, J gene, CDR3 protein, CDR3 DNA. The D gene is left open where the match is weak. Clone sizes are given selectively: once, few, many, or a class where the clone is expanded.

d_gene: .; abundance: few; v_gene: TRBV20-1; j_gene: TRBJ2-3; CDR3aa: CSASGGKRGTDTQYF; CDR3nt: TGCAGTGCTAGCGGTGGAAAAAGGGGGACAGATACGCAGTATTTT
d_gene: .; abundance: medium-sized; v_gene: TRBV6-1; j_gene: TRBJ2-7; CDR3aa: CASINAGSSSYEQYF; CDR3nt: TGTGCCAGCATTAACGCAGGTTCGAGCTCCTACGAGCAGTACTTC
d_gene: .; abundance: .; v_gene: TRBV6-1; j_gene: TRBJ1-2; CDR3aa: CASSGAAANYGYTF; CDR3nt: TGTGCCAGCAGTGGGGCGGCCGCTAACTATGGCTACACCTTC
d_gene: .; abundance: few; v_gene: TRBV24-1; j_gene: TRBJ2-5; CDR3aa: CATSDGYQETQYF; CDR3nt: TGTGCCACCAGTGATGGGTACCAAGAGACCCAGTACTTC
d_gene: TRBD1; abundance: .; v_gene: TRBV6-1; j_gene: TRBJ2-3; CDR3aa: CASSLDRATDTQYF; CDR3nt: TGTGCCAGCAGCCTGGACAGGGCCACAGATACGCAGTATTTT
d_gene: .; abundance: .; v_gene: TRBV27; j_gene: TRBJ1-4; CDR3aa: CASSLSPYRKPNEKLFF; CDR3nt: TGTGCCAGCAGTTTATCGCCATATAGGAAACCTAATGAAAAACTGTTTTTT
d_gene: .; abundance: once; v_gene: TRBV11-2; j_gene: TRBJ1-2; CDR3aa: CASSPATNYGYTF; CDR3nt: TGTGCCAGCAGCCCGGCGACTAACTATGGCTACACCTTC
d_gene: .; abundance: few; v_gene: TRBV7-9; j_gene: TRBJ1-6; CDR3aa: CASTLAGVINSPLHF; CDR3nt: TGTGCCAGCACTCTTGCCGGAGTTATTAATTCACCCCTCCACTTT
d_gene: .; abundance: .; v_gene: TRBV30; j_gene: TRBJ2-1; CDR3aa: CAWASYNEQFF; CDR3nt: TGTGCCTGGGCTAGCTACAATGAGCAGTTCTTC
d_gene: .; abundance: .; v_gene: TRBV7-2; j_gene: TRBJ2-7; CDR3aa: CASSLGAYEQYF; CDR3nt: TGTGCCAGCAGCTTAGGGGCCTACGAGCAGTACTTC
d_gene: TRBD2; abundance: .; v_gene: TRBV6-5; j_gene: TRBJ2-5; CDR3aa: CASSYSKGLAGGETQYF; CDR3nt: TGTGCCAGCAGTTACTCGAAGGGACTAGCGGGAGGGGAGACCCAGTACTTC
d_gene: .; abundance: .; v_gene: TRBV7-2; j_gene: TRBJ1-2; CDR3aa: CASSLSVGGYTF; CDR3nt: TGTGCCAGCAGCTTATCAGTCGGCGGCTACACCTTC
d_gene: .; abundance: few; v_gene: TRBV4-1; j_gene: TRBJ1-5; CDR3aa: CASSVTGMGGNQPQHF; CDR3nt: TGCGCCAGCAGCGTCACAGGGATGGGGGGCAATCAGCCCCAGCATTTT
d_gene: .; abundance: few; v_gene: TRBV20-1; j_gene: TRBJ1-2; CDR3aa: CSAQDRNTQGYTF; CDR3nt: TGCAGTGCTCAAGACAGGAACACCCAGGGTTACACCTTC
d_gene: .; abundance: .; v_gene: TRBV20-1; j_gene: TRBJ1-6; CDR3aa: CSARDTVSPLHF; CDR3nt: TGCAGTGCTAGAGATACCGTTTCACCCCTCCACTTT
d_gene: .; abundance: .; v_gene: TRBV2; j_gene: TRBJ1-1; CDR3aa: CASSVEGRAEAFF; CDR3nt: TGTGCCAGCAGTGTAGAGGGGAGGGCTGAAGCTTTCTTT
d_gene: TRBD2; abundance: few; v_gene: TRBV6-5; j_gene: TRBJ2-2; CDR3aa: CASSYSGGAGELFF; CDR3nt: TGTGCCAGCAGTTACTCGGGGGGGGCCGGGGAGCTGTTTTTT
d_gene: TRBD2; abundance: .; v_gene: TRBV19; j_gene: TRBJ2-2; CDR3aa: CASSTSGGLDTGELFF; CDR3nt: TGTGCCAGTAGTACTAGCGGGGGGCTTGACACCGGGGAGCTGTTTTTT
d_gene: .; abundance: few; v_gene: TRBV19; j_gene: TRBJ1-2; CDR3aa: CASSINSYGYTF; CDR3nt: TGTGCCAGTAGTATTAACAGTTATGGCTACACCTTC
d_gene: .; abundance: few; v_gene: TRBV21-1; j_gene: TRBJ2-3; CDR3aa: CASDSGGRTDTQYF; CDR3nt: TGTGCCAGCGATAGCGGGGGCCGCACAGATACGCAGTATTTT
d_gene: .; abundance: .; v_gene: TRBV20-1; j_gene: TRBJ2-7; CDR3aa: CSARDVRTGGYEQYF; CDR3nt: TGCAGTGCTAGAGATGTACGGACCGGCGGCTACGAGCAGTACTTC
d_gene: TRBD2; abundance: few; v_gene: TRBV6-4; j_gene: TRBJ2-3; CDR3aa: CASSSGLAGSDTQYF; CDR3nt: TGTGCCAGCAGCTCCGGACTAGCGGGAAGTGATACGCAGTATTTT
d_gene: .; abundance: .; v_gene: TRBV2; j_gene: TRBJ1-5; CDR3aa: CASSGQANQPQHF; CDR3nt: TGTGCCAGCAGTGGGCAGGCTAATCAGCCCCAGCATTTT
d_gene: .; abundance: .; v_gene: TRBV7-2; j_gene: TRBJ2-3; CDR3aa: CASSLERSGNGYTQYF; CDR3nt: TGTGCCAGCAGCTTAGAAAGGTCGGGGAATGGGTATACGCAGTATTTT
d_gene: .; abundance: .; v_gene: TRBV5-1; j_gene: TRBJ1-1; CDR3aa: CASSLWGVGTEAFF; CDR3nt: TGCGCCAGCAGCTTGTGGGGGGTTGGAACTGAAGCTTTCTTT
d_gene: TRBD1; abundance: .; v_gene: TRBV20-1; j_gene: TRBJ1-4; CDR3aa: CSARSGTASTNEKLFF; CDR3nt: TGCAGTGCTAGAAGTGGGACAGCTTCAACTAATGAAAAACTGTTTTTT
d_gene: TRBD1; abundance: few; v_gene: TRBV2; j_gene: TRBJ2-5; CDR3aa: CASSKDRDGETQYF; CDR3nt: TGTGCCAGCAGCAAAGACAGGGACGGAGAGACCCAGTACTTC
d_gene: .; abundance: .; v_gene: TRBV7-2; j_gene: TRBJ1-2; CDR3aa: CASSLGALGGAYYGYTF; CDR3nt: TGTGCCAGCAGCTTAGGGGCTCTGGGGGGCGCGTACTATGGCTACACCTTC
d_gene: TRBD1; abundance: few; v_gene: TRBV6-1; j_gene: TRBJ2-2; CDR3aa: CASSLGGTGYVGELFF; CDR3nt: TGTGCCAGCAGTCTCGGGGGGACAGGGTATGTCGGGGAGCTGTTTTTT
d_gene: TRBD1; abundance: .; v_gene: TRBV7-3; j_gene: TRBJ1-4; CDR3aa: CASSRDRGEKLFF; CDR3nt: TGTGCCAGCAGCCGGGACAGGGGAGAAAAACTGTTTTTT
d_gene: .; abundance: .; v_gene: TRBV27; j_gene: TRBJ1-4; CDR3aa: CASSFQVGEKLFF; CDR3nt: TGTGCCAGCAGTTTTCAGGTTGGTGAAAAACTGTTTTTT
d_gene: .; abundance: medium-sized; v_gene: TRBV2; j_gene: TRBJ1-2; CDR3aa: CASSELPPSYGYTF; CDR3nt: TGTGCCAGCAGTGAACTCCCTCCATCCTATGGCTACACCTTC
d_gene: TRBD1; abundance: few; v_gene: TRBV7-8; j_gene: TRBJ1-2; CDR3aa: CASSLGTGGLGYTF; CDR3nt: TGTGCCAGCAGCTTAGGGACAGGGGGGCTCGGCTACACCTTC
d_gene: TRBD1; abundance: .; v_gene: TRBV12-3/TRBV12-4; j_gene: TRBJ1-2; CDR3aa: CASSDRDREYYGYTF; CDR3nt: TGTGCCAGCAGTGACCGTGACAGGGAATACTATGGCTACACCTTC
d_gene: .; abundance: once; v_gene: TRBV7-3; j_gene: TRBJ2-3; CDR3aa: CASNKGGGPAQYF; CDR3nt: TGTGCCAGCAACAAGGGAGGAGGGCCGGCGCAGTATTTT
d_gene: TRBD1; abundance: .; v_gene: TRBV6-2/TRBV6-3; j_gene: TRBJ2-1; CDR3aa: CASSRWTGGRGEQFF; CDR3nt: TGTGCCAGCAGTCGTTGGACAGGGGGCCGGGGTGAGCAGTTCTTC
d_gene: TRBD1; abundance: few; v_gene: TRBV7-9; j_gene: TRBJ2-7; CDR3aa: CASSLGDRVVEQYF; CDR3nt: TGTGCCAGCAGCTTAGGGGACAGGGTGGTTGAGCAGTACTTC
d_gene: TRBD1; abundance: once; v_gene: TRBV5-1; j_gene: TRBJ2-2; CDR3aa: CASSLQRTGATNTGELFF; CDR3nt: TGCGCCAGCAGCTTACAAAGGACAGGGGCCACGAACACCGGGGAGCTGTTTTTT
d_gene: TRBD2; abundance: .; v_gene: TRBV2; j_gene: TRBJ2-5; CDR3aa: CASSGLAGETQYF; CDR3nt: TGTGCCAGCAGCGGACTAGCGGGGGAGACCCAGTACTTC
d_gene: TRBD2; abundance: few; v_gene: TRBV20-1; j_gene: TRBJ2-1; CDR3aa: CSASWAGVGHEQFF; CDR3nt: TGCAGTGCTAGTTGGGCGGGAGTCGGTCATGAGCAGTTCTTC
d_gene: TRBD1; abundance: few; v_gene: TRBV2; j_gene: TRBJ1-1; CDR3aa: CASNGQERNTEAFF; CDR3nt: TGTGCCAGCAACGGACAGGAGAGGAACACTGAAGCTTTCTTT
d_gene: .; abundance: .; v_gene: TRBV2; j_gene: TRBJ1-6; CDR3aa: CATQREGSPLHF; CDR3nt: TGTGCCACCCAAAGGGAGGGTTCACCCCTCCACTTT
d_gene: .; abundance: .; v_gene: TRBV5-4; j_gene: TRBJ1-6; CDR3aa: CASSFGGNDNSPLHF; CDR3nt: TGTGCCAGCAGCTTCGGAGGGAACGATAATTCACCCCTCCACTTT